Below, 25 T cell receptor beta chains from the same sample are listed, as sequenced in a study of PD-L1 blockade in urothelial cancer. The assay was immunoSEQ multiplex PCR, and TCRdb's table has in-frame clones only and misses some. The table shows tens of thousands of clones, with roughly 82% occurring only once. This specimen was PBMCs, taken around atezolizumab (anti-PD-L1) treatment. All receptors derive from a man between 65 and 79 years old with urothelial cancer.

This chain uses TRBV19 with TRBJ2-7, with 10 bases lining up with TRBD1. This CDR3 has 14 residues. CDR1 and CDR2 from the germline V gene are LNHDA and SQIVND (reference sequence). Unmatched junction bases numbered 4, after V lost 5 bases and J lost 3 bases. CDR3 sequence (DNA): TGTGCCAGTAGTCCCCGGGACAGGGGCTACGAGCAGTACTTC. This codes for CASSPRDRGYEQYF.

The chain carries TRBV7-6 and TRBJ1-5; weak D call: TRBD1 (5 bases). Germline CDR1 reads SGHVS; CDR2 reads FNYEAQ. The V and J ends lost 0 bases and 3 bases respectively, with 9 bases between them. This CDR3 is built from 15 residues. CDR3 bases: TGTGCCAGCAGCTTAGCGCAAGGGGCCAATCAGCCCCAGCATTTT. Its translation: CASSLAQGANQPQHF. The full variable domain, with the rest looked up from reference TRBV7-6 and TRBJ1-5, is GAGVSQSPRYKVTKRGQDVALRCDPISGHVSLYWYRQALGQGPEFLTYFNYEAQQDKSGLPNDRFSAERPEGSISTLTIQRTEQRDSAMYRCASSLAQGANQPQHFGDGTRLSIL.

The chain employs TRBV15 and TRBJ1-5; D uncertain. The V end lost 0 bases, the J end lost 6 bases, and 9 bases lay between the germline ends. This CDR3 comprises 14 residues. Germline loops: CDR1 LNHNV, CDR2 YYDKDF (reference sequence). The CDR3 DNA reads TGTGCCACCAGCAGAGATATTACCGGTCAGCCCCAGCATTTT. Its translation is CATSRDITGQPQHF.

This sequence joins TRBV19 and TRBJ2-4; maybe TRBD2 (5 bases). The CDR3 runs to 13 residues. Germline loops: CDR1 LNHDA, CDR2 SQIVND (reference sequence). V lost 7 bases, J lost 8 bases, and 15 bases lay in between. DNA of the CDR3: TGTGCCAGTACTCCGTATCGGGGAGACATTCAGTACTTC. Translating it yields CASTPYRGDIQYF.

This clone was recorded only once. The chain has TRBV10-3 and TRBJ2-4; possible D gene TRBD2, 6 bases. Germline CDR1 ENHRY, CDR2 SYGVKD. V lost 6 bases to trimming and J lost 3 bases, with 9 bases between them. The CDR3 has 13 amino acids. The chain's CDR3 is CAISTGDKNIQYF. The CDR3 DNA reads TGTGCCATCAGCACGGGGGACAAAAACATTCAGTACTTC.

CDR3 region: CASSQGADFDNEQFF. In nucleotides, the CDR3 is TGTGCCAGCAGCCAGGGGGCGGACTTCGACAATGAGCAGTTCTTC. This chain connects TRBV4-2 to TRBJ2-1, with a tentative D call TRBD1 (6 bases). Germline assignment: CDR1 LGHNA and CDR2 YNFKEQ. The length of the CDR3 is 15 residues. Trimming took off 3 bases at V and 5 bases at J, with 14 bases between the two ends.

The CDR3 sequence: CASSYPNLYEQYF. The CDR3, as DNA: TGTGCCAGCAGTTACCCAAACTTATACGAGCAGTACTTC. The chain carries TRBV6-6 and TRBJ2-7, with unresolved D. Trimming cost V 2 bases and J 4 bases, with 9 bases left between them. Germline CDR1 MNHNY, CDR2 SVGAGI (reference sequence). CDR3 size: 13 residues.

The chain links TRBV5-1 to TRBJ2-7; D may be TRBD2 (6 bases). The V end lost 6 bases, the J end lost 6 bases, and 19 bases lay between the germline ends. This CDR3 comprises 14 residues. Germline-derived CDR1 and CDR2 are SGHRS and YFSETQ. The CDR3: CASTPEVGGSEQYF. CDR3 coding DNA: TGCGCCAGCACTCCTGAGGTGGGGGGAAGCGAGCAGTACTTC.

The chain has TRBV11-2 and TRBJ1-3; 7 positions agree with TRBD1. The CDR3 covers 12 residues. V dropped 5 bases and J dropped 7; count of bases not matched to a gene: 2. Per the germline V gene, CDR1 is SGHAT and CDR2 is FQNNGV. This chain's CDR3 is CASSEQGNTIYF. CDR3 coding DNA: TGTGCCAGCAGCGAACAGGGGAACACCATATATTTT.

This chain links TRBV27 with TRBJ2-5; D is undetermined. Germline V gene data show CDR1 as MNHEY and CDR2 as SMNVEV (reference sequence). V was cut by 6 bases and J by 0 bases, with 8 bases left in between. The CDR3 consists of 13 residues. Here the CDR3 reads CASSSQYQETQYF. Here the CDR3 DNA reads TGTGCCAGCAGCTCACAGTACCAAGAGACCCAGTACTTC.

The chain joins TRBV19 to TRBJ1-2, with 8 nucleotides matching TRBD1. This CDR3 comprises 17 residues. Germline trimming cut 3 bases from V and 2 bases from J; bases unmatched to any gene: 11. In germline, CDR1 is LNHDA, CDR2 SQIVND (reference sequence). The CDR3 reads CASSIMSQGASNYGYTF. The CDR3 DNA is TGTGCCAGTAGTATTATGAGTCAGGGGGCTTCGAACTATGGCTACACCTTC.

The rearrangement uses TRBV5-5 and TRBJ1-2; 8 bases fit TRBD1. This CDR3 has 15 residues. CDR1 and CDR2 from the germline V gene are SGHKS and YYEKEE (reference sequence). With 4 bases clipped from V and 6 bases from J, the junction kept 11 bases outside the gene matches. The CDR3 loop is CASSILQGVQNGYTF. DNA of the CDR3: TGTGCCAGCAGCATACTACAGGGGGTCCAAAATGGCTACACCTTC.

This clone was detected only a few times. The chain has TRBV7-6 and TRBJ2-3; a possible D gene is TRBD2 (6 bases). V was pared by 3 bases and J by 1 base, with 8 bases between. The CDR3 length is 14 residues. The germline gives CDR1 SGHVS, CDR2 FNYEAQ. The CDR3 is CASSLGLRTDTQYF. For the CDR3, the DNA is TGTGCCAGCAGCTTGGGACTTCGCACAGATACGCAGTATTTT. The full variable domain, its missing parts supplied by reference TRBV7-6 and TRBJ2-3, is GAGVSQSPRYKVTKRGQDVALRCDPISGHVSLYWYRQALGQGPEFLTYFNYEAQQDKSGLPNDRFSAERPEGSISTLTIQRTEQRDSAMYRCASSLGLRTDTQYFGPGTRLTVL.

V and J are TRBV6-5 and TRBJ1-2; TRBD1 might be the D (5 bases). This CDR3 comprises 13 residues. Deletions cut 5 bases from V and 6 bases from J, with 13 bases between. Per germline, CDR1 MNHEY and CDR2 SVGAGI. The CDR3 is CASSGPKGHGYTF. For the CDR3, the DNA is TGTGCCAGCAGTGGTCCGAAGGGGCATGGCTACACCTTC.

V is TRBV2 and J is TRBJ1-1, with no clear D. Germline V gene data show CDR1 as SNHLY and CDR2 as FYNNEI. The CDR3 runs 14 residues. Trimming pared 0 bases from V and 2 bases from J, leaving 7 bases between. CDR3 in DNA: TGTGCCAGCAGTGAAGCGCGGGCTAACACTGAAGCTTTCTTT. Residues: CASSEARANTEAFF.

The rearrangement uses TRBV5-1 and TRBJ2-7; D is undetermined. Per germline, CDR1 SGHRS and CDR2 YFSETQ. V lost 3 bases and J lost 6, with 19 bases in between. This CDR3 is 15 amino acids long. CDR3 region: CASSSPGRETLEQYF. Written as DNA, the CDR3 is TGCGCCAGCAGCTCTCCAGGCCGAGAGACCCTCGAGCAGTACTTC.

The gene calls are TRBV5-4 and TRBJ1-5, with D possibly TRBD1 on 5 matching bases. Germline CDR1 is SGHNT and CDR2 is YYREEE (reference sequence). Trimming cost V 4 bases and J 7 bases, with 15 bases left between them. The CDR3 loop spans 14 amino acids. The CDR3 protein is CASSMMGGGQPQHF. The CDR3 nucleotides are TGTGCCAGCAGCATGATGGGGGGAGGGCAGCCCCAGCATTTT.

The chain recombines TRBV19 with TRBJ1-1; D is possibly TRBD1 (5 bases). The CDR3 length is 14 residues. Per the germline V gene, CDR1 is LNHDA and CDR2 is SQIVND (reference sequence). Between the trimmed V and J ends, which lost 5 bases and 12 bases, there was a span of 22 bases. DNA for the CDR3: TGTGCCAGTAGTTCGGGTGGGGCGACGGGTCCGACTTTCTTT. Translated: CASSSGGATGPTFF.

This clone was counted between two and nine times. This sequence joins TRBV5-5 and TRBJ2-1, with 8 bases that match TRBD1. With 0 bases clipped from V and 15 bases from J, the junction kept 11 bases outside the gene matches. This CDR3 comprises 14 residues. CDR1 and CDR2 from the germline V gene are SGHKS and YYEKEE (reference sequence). CDR3 nucleotides: TGTGCCAGCAGCTTGGCGGCAGGGGGCCAAAGGCGGTTCTTC. Translated, it gives CASSLAAGGQRRFF.

The chain employs TRBV25-1 and TRBJ1-4; no firm D call. Germline V gene sequence: CDR1 MGHDK, CDR2 SYGVNS. Trimming took off 4 bases at V and 4 bases at J, with 10 bases between the two ends. The CDR3 contains 14 residues. As DNA, the CDR3 is TGTGCCAGCAGTGCCGCGACGGGTAATGAAAAACTGTTTTTT. Translation: CASSAATGNEKLFF.

This sequence joins TRBV5-4 and TRBJ2-3, with 12 bases fitting TRBD2. The V and J ends lost 2 bases and 5 bases, in that order; junction bases with no gene match: 6. The length of the CDR3 is 16 residues. Germline V gives CDR1 SGHNT, CDR2 YYREEE (reference sequence). CDR3: CASSLFKGLAGDTQYF. CDR3 nucleotide sequence: TGTGCCAGCAGCTTATTTAAGGGACTAGCGGGAGATACGCAGTATTTT. The entire variable domain, with the rest obtained from reference TRBV5-4 and TRBJ2-3, is as follows: ETGVTQSPTHLIKTRGQQVTLRCSSQSGHNTVSWYQQALGQGPQFIFQYYREEENGRGNFPPRFSGLQFPNYSSELNVNALELDDSALYLCASSLFKGLAGDTQYFGPGTRLTVL.

V and J are TRBV29-1 and TRBJ1-2; no definite D call. The germline V and J ends were trimmed by 1 base and 3 bases, with 9 bases remaining between them. Germline loops: CDR1 SQVTM, CDR2 ANQGSEA. The CDR3 runs 13 residues. CDR3 DNA sequence: TGCAGCGTTGAAGGGCAGGCTGACTATGGCTACACCTTC. Translating it yields CSVEGQADYGYTF.

The chain combines TRBV29-1 with TRBJ2-3; D is perhaps TRBD2 (6 bases). This CDR3 region has 14 residues. The germline V and J ends were trimmed by 2 bases and 4 bases, with 13 bases remaining between them. Germline CDR1 and CDR2: SQVTM and ANQGSEA. CDR3 in DNA: TGCAGCGTTGAAAGACCTGCGGGGTCAGATACGCAGTATTTT. Translated: CSVERPAGSDTQYF.

The rearrangement joins TRBV30 to TRBJ2-7, with 7 bases identical to TRBD1. Trimming cost V 4 bases and J 3 bases; bases outside gene matches: 6. Germline CDR1 GTSNPN, CDR2 SVGIG (reference sequence). The CDR3 is 13 amino acids. The CDR3 sequence is CAWTPWDSYEQYF. DNA for the CDR3: TGTGCCTGGACTCCCTGGGACAGCTACGAGCAGTACTTC.

The V and J genes are TRBV18 and TRBJ2-7; TRBD2 is a possible D gene (6 bases). In germline, CDR1 is KGHSH, CDR2 LQKENI. This CDR3 is built from 14 residues. Trimming took off 3 bases at V and 5 bases at J, with 14 bases between the two ends. CDR3 sequence: CASSPPGDRHEQYF. The CDR3 nucleotides read TGTGCCAGCTCACCCCCGGGGGACCGCCACGAGCAGTACTTC.